A single T cell receptor (beta chain) is shown here with its context. What it recognizes is unknown. Random hexamers were used to reverse transcribe the RNA input (about 0.45 to 1 ug). One entry per CDR3 protein results from TCRdb running MiXCR on the immunoSEQ multiplex PCR reads. The repertoire holds 90,000 or so distinct CDR3 sequences, with roughly 93% as singletons. This sample was included in a study of CD8 T cells in Susac syndrome. Study-level results: By the study's own acknowledgment, its TCR sequencing and HLA analysis included relatively few individuals.

CD8+ and CD4+ T cells from blood underwent TCR beta sequencing. CD8+ and CD4+ T cells were negatively isolated; TEMRA cells were FACS-enriched. V was trimmed by 5 bases and J by 11 bases, leaving 18 bases between them. This CDR3 region has 13 residues. The TCR sequence derives from a human donor in good health. The J gene is TRBJ1-1, the V gene TRBV12-3 or TRBV12-4; D may be TRBD1 (5 bases). Specimen: CD8+ T cells from PBMCs. CDR3 protein: CASSLGTSVGAFF. The CDR3 region has the DNA TGTGCCAGCAGTCTTGGGACCTCAGTCGGGGCTTTCTTT.